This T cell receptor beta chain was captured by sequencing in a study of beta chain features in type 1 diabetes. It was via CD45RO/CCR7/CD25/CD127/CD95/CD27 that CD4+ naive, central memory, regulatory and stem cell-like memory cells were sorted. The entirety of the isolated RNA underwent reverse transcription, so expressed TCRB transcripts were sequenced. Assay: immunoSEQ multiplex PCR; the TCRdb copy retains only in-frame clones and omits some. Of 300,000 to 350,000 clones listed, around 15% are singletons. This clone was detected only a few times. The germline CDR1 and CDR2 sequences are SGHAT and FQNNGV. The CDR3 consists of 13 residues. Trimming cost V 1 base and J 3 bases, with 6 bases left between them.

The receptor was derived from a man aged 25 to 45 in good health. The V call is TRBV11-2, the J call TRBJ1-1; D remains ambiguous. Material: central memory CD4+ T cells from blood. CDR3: CASSLARYTEAFF. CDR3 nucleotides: TGTGCCAGCAGCTTAGCGAGGTACACTGAAGCTTTCTTT.